This T cell receptor (beta chain) originates from a study of shared clonotypes between healthy human individuals. Study-level findings and limits: An effect of sequencing depth on clonotype sharing among donors was expected. In a few donors, about 5% of naive CD4 clonotypes appeared in common.

In the case of this clone: Its antigen is not identified.

Sequencing was performed with immunoSEQ multiplex PCR; in TCRdb, only in-frame clones are kept and a portion is missing. The sample lists hundreds of thousands of clones; about 95% were seen once. The CDR3 is 12 amino acids. The V end lost 5 bases, the J end lost 10 bases, and 15 bases lay between the germline ends. Germline-derived CDR1 and CDR2 are SGDLS and YYNGEE. Terminally differentiated effector memory CD45RA+ cells were left out of the naive CD8 fraction, which was CD45RO-negative and positively selected for CCR7. The receptor was isolated from a young woman in good health. The specimen was naive CD8+ T cells sorted from blood. V gene TRBV9 combines with J gene TRBJ1-2; D ambiguous. The CDR3 is CASSAVRDDYTF. The CDR3 DNA reads TGTGCCAGCAGTGCGGTGAGGGATGACTACACCTTC.